This TCR beta chain was captured by sequencing in a study of glioma-infiltrating T cells after dendritic cell vaccination. There are 14 residues in the CDR3. Germline-derived CDR1 and CDR2 are MNHEY and SVGAGI. The V and J ends lost 6 bases and 6 bases respectively, with 16 bases between them. Repertoires were generated with immunoSEQ multiplex PCR, while TCRdb's copy carries only in-frame clones and drops some. The sample lists about 92,000 clones, under 90% seen once, with around 16% in the top ten. Here the sequenced sample was blood, taken before dendritic cell vaccination. The clonotype comes from a human donor with glioblastoma. This chain links TRBV6-5 with TRBJ2-3; D is perhaps TRBD2 (6 bases). The CDR3: CASSNPGLADTQYF. CDR3 sequence (DNA): TGTGCCAGCAGCAACCCTGGGCTAGCGGATACGCAGTATTTT.